This T cell receptor beta chain emerged from a study of Ad26.COV2.S vaccination and SARS-CoV-2 variants. This CDR3 comprises 13 residues. Germline-derived CDR1 and CDR2 are GTSNPN and SVGIG (reference sequence). V lost 2 bases to trimming and J lost 3 bases, with 10 bases between them. Treatment reported: approximately 18 received Ad26.COV2.S at low or high dose, single or two shots; 5 received placebo; per-sample allocation not given. All samples were drawn on day 63, counting from the first vaccine or placebo injection. In Boston, the donor was an adult between 18-55 years of age. Study outcomes and limitations: Greater spike-specific TCR breadth was seen in vaccine recipients than in placebo recipients.

TCRdb's table, derived via immunoSEQ multiplex PCR, lists solely in-frame clones and lacks some. The profile shows approximately 300,000 clones, around 84% of them singletons. Concerning this clone itself: Its antigen is currently unknown.

The sequence derives from a person aged 18-65 years who received the Ad26.COV2.S COVID-19 vaccine or a placebo. The sample in question was peripheral blood, obtained in a trial of Ad26.COV2.S vaccine versus placebo. This chain links TRBV30 with TRBJ1-1; possible D gene TRBD1, 5 bases. The CDR3: CAWSFQGDTEAFF. The CDR3 nucleotides are TGTGCCTGGAGTTTTCAGGGTGACACTGAAGCTTTCTTT.